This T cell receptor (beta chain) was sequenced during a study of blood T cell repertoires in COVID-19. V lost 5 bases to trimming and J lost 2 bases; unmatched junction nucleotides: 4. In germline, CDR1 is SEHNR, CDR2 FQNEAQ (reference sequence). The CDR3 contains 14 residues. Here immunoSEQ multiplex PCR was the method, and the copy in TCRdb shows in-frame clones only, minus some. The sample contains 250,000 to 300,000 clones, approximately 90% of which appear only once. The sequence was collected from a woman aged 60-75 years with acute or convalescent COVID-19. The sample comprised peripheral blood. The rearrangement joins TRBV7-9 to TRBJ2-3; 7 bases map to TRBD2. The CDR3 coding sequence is TGTGCCAGCAGCCTTAGCGGGTTCACAGATACGCAGTATTTT. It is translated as CASSLSGFTDTQYF. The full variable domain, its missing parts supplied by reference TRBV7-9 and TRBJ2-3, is DTGVSQNPRHKITKRGQNVTFRCDPISEHNRLYWYRQTLGQGPEFLTYFQNEAQLEKSRLLSDRFSAERPKGSFSTLEIQRTEQGDSAMYLCASSLSGFTDTQYFGPGTRLTVL.